One sample yielded the 21 T cell receptor beta chains listed below, sequenced in a study of T cells after yellow fever vaccination. TCRdb redid the calling of the 5' RACE reads with MiXCR, one entry per CDR3 protein. The sample shows 250,000 to 350,000 distinct CDR3 sequences, approximately 4% of them seen only once. This sample comprised PBMCs, obtained 15 days after the yellow fever booster vaccination. The receptors originated from a man between 18 and 35 years old who received the YFV17D yellow fever vaccine.

This clonotype was seen at least ten times. The chain uses TRBV10-3 and TRBJ2-3, with D possibly matching TRBD2 (5 bases). This CDR3 is built from 14 residues. The V gene lost 4 bases and the J gene lost 2 bases, with 10 bases spanning the gap. Germline assignment: CDR1 ENHRY and CDR2 SYGVKD. The CDR3 DNA reads as TGTGCCATCAGTGGGTGGGAGCACACAGATACGCAGTATTTT. This sequence encodes CAISGWEHTDTQYF.

At least ten counts were recorded for this clonotype. The genes are TRBV7-9 and TRBJ1-2, with 9 bases aligning to TRBD1. Unmatched junction bases numbered 11, after V lost 5 bases and J lost 7 bases. The CDR3 is 15 amino acids. Germline V lookup: CDR1 SEHNR, CDR2 FQNEAQ (reference sequence). This chain's CDR3 is CASSPTGGPLGGYTF. The DNA of the CDR3 is TGTGCCAGCAGCCCGACAGGGGGTCCTCTCGGTGGCTACACCTTC.

This clonotype turned up a few times. The genes are TRBV12-3 or TRBV12-4 and TRBJ1-4; possible D gene TRBD1, 5 bases. The CDR3 has 14 residues. The V end was cut by 4 bases, the J end by 8 bases, with 14 bases between. The CDR3 region is CASSYSGWREKLFF. The DNA for the CDR3 is TGTGCCAGCAGTTACTCAGGGTGGCGGGAAAAACTGTTTTTT.

The CDR3 here is CASSQARLAGGRNTQYF. The CDR3 region has the DNA TGTGCCAGCAGCCAAGCCAGGTTAGCGGGGGGACGGAATACGCAGTATTTT. The gene calls are TRBV7-6 and TRBJ2-3; 10 bases are shared with TRBD2. Germline V gene sequence: CDR1 SGHVS, CDR2 FNYEAQ. This CDR3 has 17 residues. V gave up 5 bases and J gave up 7 bases; unmatched junction bases: 15.

This clonotype was seen many times. This sequence joins TRBV3-1 and TRBJ2-5; tentative D call: TRBD1 (5 bases). The V end was cut by 1 base, the J end by 1 base, with 7 bases between. The CDR3 runs 14 residues. Germline-derived CDR1 and CDR2 are LGHDT and YNNKEL (reference sequence). The CDR3 sequence: CASSQGGGQETQYF. CDR3 DNA sequence: TGTGCCAGCAGCCAAGGGGGCGGCCAAGAGACCCAGTACTTC.

V is TRBV3-1 and J is TRBJ2-2; D remains unclear. CDR3 length equals 16 residues. V lost 0 bases and J lost 2, with 10 bases in between. Looked up from germline, CDR1 is LGHDT and CDR2 is YNNKEL (reference sequence). This CDR3 is CASSQDPQPNTGELFF. CDR3 in DNA: TGTGCCAGCAGCCAAGACCCCCAGCCTAACACCGGGGAGCTGTTTTTT.

The rearrangement uses TRBV24-1 and TRBJ2-1; TRBD1 aligns across 9 bases. Germline CDR1 reads KGHDR; CDR2 reads SFDVKD. The CDR3 contains 14 residues. V dropped 10 bases and J dropped 2; count of bases not matched to a gene: 5. The CDR3 reads CATGGQGPYNEQFF. CDR3 sequence (DNA): TGTGCCACGGGGGGACAGGGCCCCTACAATGAGCAGTTCTTC.

This clonotype was recorded many times. V is TRBV7-2 and J is TRBJ2-5, with a possible D match to TRBD1 (6 bases). V was trimmed by 3 bases and J by 5 bases, leaving 16 bases between them. CDR3 length: 15 residues. CDR1 and CDR2 (germline): SGHTA, FQGNSA. The CDR3 reads CASSLSGTPPETQYF. Written as DNA, the CDR3 is TGTGCCAGCAGCTTGTCCGGGACACCGCCCGAGACCCAGTACTTC.

This clonotype has a count of ten or more. The chain recombines TRBV6-4 with TRBJ2-3; D call uncertain. This CDR3 is 13 amino acids long. V was clipped by 3 bases and J by 2 bases, with 6 bases between them. Germline V lookup: CDR1 MRHNA, CDR2 SNTAGT. DNA of the CDR3: TGTGCCAGCAGTGAATCGGACACAGATACGCAGTATTTT. Translating it yields CASSESDTDTQYF.

This clonotype was seen many times. The gene calls are TRBV12-3 or TRBV12-4 and TRBJ1-5; 8 bases match TRBD1. The CDR3 totals 14 residues. With V trimmed by 6 bases and J by 6 bases, 7 bases remained unmatched. The CDR3 sequence: CASRRDRGSQPQHF. In DNA, the CDR3 is TGTGCCAGCAGGCGAGACAGGGGTAGTCAGCCCCAGCATTTT.

This clonotype was counted between two and nine times. The CDR3 sequence: CASSLDRTGNTGELFF. As DNA, the CDR3 is TGCGCCAGCAGCTTGGACAGAACAGGGAACACCGGGGAGCTGTTTTTT. V usage is TRBV5-1 and J usage is TRBJ2-2; D may be TRBD1 (5 bases). Deletions cut 0 bases from V and 1 base from J, with 10 bases between. Germline V gives CDR1 SGHRS, CDR2 YFSETQ. The CDR3 contains 16 residues.

This clonotype was counted many times. The chain links TRBV18 to TRBJ1-5; a weak D match, TRBD1 (5 bases). Trimming took off 3 bases at V and 5 bases at J, with 11 bases between the two ends. Germline assignment: CDR1 KGHSH and CDR2 LQKENI. The CDR3 is 14 amino acids. The CDR3 here is CASSPGGGDQPQHF. The CDR3 coding sequence is TGTGCCAGCTCACCCGGAGGAGGGGATCAGCCCCAGCATTTT. The full variable domain, its missing parts supplied by reference TRBV18 and TRBJ1-5, is NAGVMQNPRHLVRRRGQEARLRCSPMKGHSHVYWYRQLPEEGLKFMVYLQKENIIDESGMPKERFSAEFPKEGPSILRIQQVVRGDSAAYFCASSPGGGDQPQHFGDGTRLSIL.

In this sample, this clonotype turned up a few times. The chain employs TRBV5-1 and TRBJ1-4; unclear D gene. Per the germline V gene, CDR1 is SGHRS and CDR2 is YFSETQ. There are 15 residues in the CDR3. The V end lost 1 base, the J end lost 8 bases, and 15 bases lay between the germline ends. The CDR3 spells CASSLWPGTTEKLFF. CDR3 sequence (DNA): TGCGCCAGCAGCTTGTGGCCGGGCACGACAGAAAAACTGTTTTTT.

This clonotype has at least ten counts. The CDR3 protein is CASSRRVGDEQYF. In DNA form, the CDR3 reads TGTGCCAGCAGCCGCCGGGTTGGGGACGAGCAGTACTTC. The rearrangement links TRBV7-2 to TRBJ2-7; no reliable D call. This CDR3 has 13 amino acids. Germline V gene data show CDR1 as SGHTA and CDR2 as FQGNSA. Trimming shortened V by 5 bases and J by 5 bases, and 13 bases separated the two germline ends.

This clonotype was seen only a few times. The chain links TRBV24-1 to TRBJ2-2, with 8 bases lining up with TRBD1. This CDR3 region has 15 residues. With V trimmed by 8 bases and J by 2 bases, 6 bases remained unmatched. Germline V CDR1 and CDR2: KGHDR, SFDVKD. The CDR3 protein is CATKGQGVNTGELFF. The DNA of the CDR3 is TGTGCCACCAAAGGACAGGGCGTTAACACCGGGGAGCTGTTTTTT.

Ten or more counts support this clonotype. The J gene is TRBJ2-5, the V gene TRBV7-2, with D perhaps TRBD2 (6 bases). CDR1 and CDR2 from the germline V gene are SGHTA and FQGNSA. The V end was cut by 5 bases, the J end by 4 bases, with 20 bases between. This CDR3 comprises 16 residues. The CDR3 DNA sequence: TGTGCCAGCAGCCTAGTGGGAGGTCGGGTACGAGAGACCCAGTACTTC. Encoded protein: CASSLVGGRVRETQYF. Full variable domain (outside the CDR3, taken from reference TRBV7-2 and TRBJ2-5): GAGVSQSPSNKVTEKGKDVELRCDPISGHTALYWYRQSLGQGLEFLIYFQGNSAPDKSGLPSDRFSAERTGGSVSTLTIQRTQQEDSAVYLCASSLVGGRVRETQYFGPGTRLLVL.

This clonotype turned up a few times. The CDR3 nucleotides read TGTGCCAGTAGGCACAGGGGCAGGATGAACACTGAAGCTTTCTTT. Translated, it gives CASRHRGRMNTEAFF. The chain uses TRBV19 and TRBJ1-1; TRBD1 agrees at 7 bases. V was clipped by 6 bases and J by 0 bases; unmatched bases: 7. The CDR3 sequence is 15 residues long. Germline CDR1 and CDR2: LNHDA and SQIVND (reference sequence).

This clonotype was observed at least ten times. The rearrangement joins TRBV10-3 to TRBJ1-1; no clear D. This CDR3 has 11 residues. Germline V gene sequence: CDR1 ENHRY, CDR2 SYGVKD. The germline V and J ends were trimmed by 6 bases and 3 bases, with 5 bases remaining between them. The CDR3 DNA follows: TGTGCCATCAGCACGGACACTGAAGCTTTCTTT. Translation: CAISTDTEAFF.

This clonotype was detected ten times or more. The V gene is TRBV20-1, the J gene TRBJ1-6; 9 positions match TRBD1. Germline V gives CDR1 DFQATT, CDR2 SNEGSKA (reference sequence). After removal of 3 bases from V and 9 bases from J, the junction contained 9 bases not matched to a gene. This CDR3 is 15 amino acids long. The chain's CDR3 is CSARTGGSGRSPLHF. CDR3 nucleotide sequence: TGCAGTGCTAGGACAGGGGGAAGCGGACGTTCACCCCTCCACTTT.

This clonotype was found a few times. The germline gene is not matched at one end of the junction; a read error may be the cause. This chain uses TRBV7-7 with TRBJ1-1; no clear D gene. CDR1 is SSHAT and CDR2 is FNYEAQ in the germline V gene (reference sequence). The CDR3 has 15 residues. The CDR3 is CASSPVSGRNTEAFF. CDR3 bases: TGTGCTAGCAGCCCAGTATCCGGGAGGAACACTGAAGCTTTCTTT.

This clonotype was seen more than once but under ten times. The chain is built from TRBV20-1 and TRBJ1-3; D not resolved. The V and J ends lost 6 bases and 0 bases respectively, with 9 bases between them. The CDR3 is 13 amino acids. Germline assignment: CDR1 DFQATT and CDR2 SNEGSKA (reference sequence). This chain's CDR3 is CSALQYSGNTIYF. DNA of the CDR3: TGCAGTGCCCTACAGTACTCTGGAAACACCATATATTTT.